The clone carrying this T cell receptor (beta chain) was detected a few times. Its antigen is not identified. These data are taken from a study of vaccination and CD4 T cells after COVID-19. Study as a whole: Post-COVID draws followed diagnosis by a median roughly 99 days (range 35 to 161).

Regarding treatment: approximately 9-day PBMC culture with coronavirus spike peptide pools or control peptides (ViraFEST assay). Cultured CD4+ T cells had their DNA profiled by the Oncomine TCR Beta short-read assay. TCRdb ran MiXCR on the PCR reads and lists one entry per CDR3 protein. The sample contains over 15,000 distinct CDR3 sequences, approximately 56% of which appear only once. Trimming shortened V by 0 bases and J by 5 bases, and 8 bases separated the two germline ends. Germline values: CDR1 DFQATT, CDR2 SNEGSKA (reference sequence). This CDR3 comprises 13 residues. What was sequenced was CD4+ T cells from blood, cultured in vitro. The rearrangement joins TRBV20-1 to TRBJ1-5; unclear D gene. The sequence was collected from a human donor who had recovered from COVID-19. CDR3 bases: TGCAGTGCTAGAGAAGGTGGGGATCAGCCCCAGCATTTT. Translating gives CSAREGGDQPQHF.